This T cell receptor beta chain was captured in a study of T-cell reconstitution after alpha-beta-depleted transplantation in children. Preparation of the TCRbeta library involved a method that used unique molecular identifiers. Each CDR3 protein is one row after TCRdb ran MiXCR on the PCR reads. The top ten clones hold 4.5% to 6.5% of a sample with approximately 400,000 distinct CDR3 sequences, approximately 11% of them seen once. The CDR3 has 13 residues. V gave up 4 bases and J gave up 6 bases, with 11 bases separating them. Germline CDR1 is MRHNA and CDR2 is SNTAGT. The chain joins TRBV6-4 to TRBJ2-3, with D perhaps being TRBD1 or TRBD2 (5 bases each). The sequence derives from a human donor who donated a stem cell graft to a child with acute myeloid leukemia. Sequencing used PBMCs from the stem cell graft donor, obtained from the stem cell graft. CDR3 sequence (DNA): TGTGCCAGCAGTGCCCGGTGGGGGGATACGCAGTATTTT. It yields the protein CASSARWGDTQYF.